This entry lists 19 T cell receptor beta chains sequenced from one sample in a study of T cell responses to AZD1222 COVID-19 vaccine. Some clones are missing from TCRdb's copy, which holds only in-frame ones; the method was immunoSEQ multiplex PCR. The sample holds 50,000 to 70,000 clones, approximately 89% seen once. Sequencing used peripheral blood, obtained on day 0 of MenACWY control vaccination. Source of these receptors: an adult in good health.

This chain connects TRBV7-2 to TRBJ2-2; TRBD2 aligns across 11 bases. The V gene's germline CDR1 is SGHTA and CDR2 FQGNSA. Unmatched junction bases numbered 5, after V lost 4 bases and J lost 7 bases. The CDR3 is 15 amino acids. The CDR3 region is CASSSTSGRGGELFF. The CDR3, as DNA: TGTGCCAGCAGCTCCACTAGCGGGAGAGGCGGGGAGCTGTTTTTT.

CDR3 bases: TGTGCCAGCAGTTTACGGGCTTATGGCTACACCTTC. It specifies CASSLRAYGYTF. V usage is TRBV28 and J usage is TRBJ1-2; D is unclear. This CDR3 region has 12 residues. Trimming left V 2 bases short and J 5 bases short, with 6 bases between. Germline V gene lookup returns CDR1 MDHEN and CDR2 SYDVKM.

The chain recombines TRBV7-9 with TRBJ1-4; the match to TRBD1 covers 9 bases. V gave up 5 bases and J gave up 6 bases; unmatched junction bases: 7. CDR1 is SEHNR, CDR2 FQNEAQ, per germline (reference sequence). The CDR3 runs 15 residues. DNA of the CDR3: TGTGCCAGCAGCAAAAACAGGGGGCGAGATGAAAAACTGTTTTTT. It translates to CASSKNRGRDEKLFF.

The chain has TRBV7-2 and TRBJ1-2, with 7 bases matching TRBD1. The CDR3 loop spans 14 amino acids. V was clipped by 5 bases and J by 3 bases; unmatched bases: 6. The germline V gene has CDR1 SGHTA and CDR2 FQGNSA. The CDR3 protein is CASSTQQGYYGYTF. The CDR3 coding sequence is TGTGCCAGCAGCACTCAACAGGGGTACTATGGCTACACCTTC.

This rearrangement joins TRBV6-5 to TRBJ2-7, with TRBD2 matching over 11 bases. J was trimmed by 0 bases and V by 6 bases; bases with no gene match: 4. CDR3 length equals 15 residues. CDR1 is MNHEY, CDR2 SVGAGI, per germline. The CDR3 DNA reads TGTGCCAGCAGCACACTAGCGGGGGCCTCCTACGAGCAGTACTTC. Amino acids: CASSTLAGASYEQYF.

The CDR3, as DNA: TGTGCCAGCAACCGCCGGGGGACCAATCAGCCCCAGCATTTT. Translating gives CASNRRGTNQPQHF. The gene calls are TRBV28 and TRBJ1-5, with TRBD1 as a possible D gene (5 bases). This CDR3 is built from 14 residues. The germline V gene has CDR1 MDHEN and CDR2 SYDVKM. Trimming took off 7 bases at V and 3 bases at J, with 13 bases between the two ends.

The V and J genes are TRBV28 and TRBJ1-2, with D perhaps matching TRBD1 (6 bases). Between the trimmed V and J ends, which lost 3 bases and 3 bases, there was a span of 20 bases. The CDR3 covers 17 residues. Per the germline V gene, CDR1 is MDHEN and CDR2 is SYDVKM. CDR3 in DNA: TGTGCCAGCAGTTTGCGGGGCACAGGGTATGGGCACTATGGCTACACCTTC. Encoded protein: CASSLRGTGYGHYGYTF.

In this sample, this clone turned up a few times. This chain links TRBV7-2 with TRBJ2-7; no clear D gene. From germline, CDR1 is SGHTA and CDR2 FQGNSA. Trimming took 5 bases from V and 0 from J, leaving 8 bases between them. The CDR3 extends over 13 amino acids. CDR3 nucleotide sequence: TGTGCCAGCAGCCCTCAAAGCTCCTACGAGCAGTACTTC. Translating it yields CASSPQSSYEQYF.

In nucleotides, the CDR3 is TGTGCCAGCAAAGATCAGGGGAATAGCAATCAGCCCCAGCATTTT. Its protein product is CASKDQGNSNQPQHF. The rearrangement uses TRBV6-6 and TRBJ1-5; tentatively, D is TRBD1 (6 bases). The CDR3 covers 15 residues. Germline assignment: CDR1 MNHNY and CDR2 SVGAGI (reference sequence). The V and J ends lost 7 bases and 0 bases respectively, with 13 bases between them.

The V gene is TRBV9, the J gene TRBJ2-2, with D possibly matching TRBD1 (6 bases). This CDR3 has 15 amino acids. Germline V gene data show CDR1 as SGDLS and CDR2 as YYNGEE. V was shortened by 0 bases and J by 7 bases, with 13 bases between the two germline ends. The CDR3 sequence: CASSVAQGHGGELFF. Written as DNA, the CDR3 is TGTGCCAGCAGCGTAGCCCAGGGGCACGGCGGGGAGCTGTTTTTT.

This clone showed up just once. The gene calls are TRBV6-5 and TRBJ1-1; D unclear. The germline V gene encodes CDR1 MNHEY and CDR2 SVGAGI. V shed 5 bases and J shed 0 bases, with 4 bases lying between them. The CDR3 spans 12 residues. CDR3 DNA sequence: TGTGCCAGCAGTCGGATGAACACTGAAGCTTTCTTT. Its translation is CASSRMNTEAFF.

The chain uses TRBV10-3 and TRBJ1-2; 7 bases align to TRBD1. The CDR3 runs 17 residues. J was trimmed by 0 bases and V by 3 bases; bases with no gene match: 10. Germline V gives CDR1 ENHRY, CDR2 SYGVKD. Here the CDR3 reads CAISEDRASTTNYGYTF. CDR3 coding DNA: TGTGCCATCAGTGAAGACAGGGCGTCTACCACTAACTATGGCTACACCTTC.

V is TRBV12-2 and J is TRBJ2-7. TRBV12-2 represents a pseudogene. The CDR3 loop spans 16 amino acids. The CDR3 loop reads CASRLVPRQGKYEQYF. The CDR3 DNA is TGTGCAAGTCGCTTAGTTCCCCGACAAGGGAAGTACGAGCAGTACTTC.

The chain combines TRBV11-3 with TRBJ2-2, with D uncertain. CDR3 length: 13 residues. CDR1 and CDR2 from the germline V gene are SGHNT and YENEEA. V lost 5 bases and J 5 bases, leaving 9 bases between the germline ends. Here the CDR3 DNA reads TGTGCCAGCAGCCCCGACATGACCGGGGAGCTGTTTTTT. Amino acids: CASSPDMTGELFF.

The rearrangement links TRBV5-1 to TRBJ2-7, with D perhaps assigned TRBD1 or TRBD2 (5 bases each). There are 14 residues in the CDR3. Looked up from germline, CDR1 is SGHRS and CDR2 is YFSETQ. The V end was cut by 0 bases, the J end by 3 bases, with 10 bases between. The CDR3 reads CASSLGDAFYEQYF. The CDR3 DNA follows: TGCGCCAGCAGCTTGGGGGACGCATTCTACGAGCAGTACTTC.

The CDR3 is CASSLTAGQETQYF. CDR3 in DNA: TGTGCCAGCAGCTTGACAGCTGGCCAAGAGACCCAGTACTTC. The V call is TRBV7-6, the J call TRBJ2-5, with TRBD1 as a possible D gene (5 bases). V lost 3 bases and J lost 1, with 9 bases in between. Germline CDR1 SGHVS, CDR2 FNYEAQ. The CDR3 totals 14 residues.

This sequence joins TRBV5-1 and TRBJ2-2; 10 bases align to TRBD1. The germline CDR1 and CDR2 sequences are SGHRS and YFSETQ. This CDR3 has 16 residues. After removal of 4 bases from V and 6 bases from J, the junction contained 9 bases not matched to a gene. The CDR3 nucleotides are TGCGCCAGCAGCATTGACAGGGGGCTTCTCCCCGGGGAGCTGTTTTTT. Protein sequence: CASSIDRGLLPGELFF. The full variable domain, with the rest looked up from reference TRBV5-1 and TRBJ2-2, is KAGVTQTPRYLIKTRGQQVTLSCSPISGHRSVSWYQQTPGQGLQFLFEYFSETQRNKGNFPGRFSGRQFSNSRSEMNVSTLELGDSALYLCASSIDRGLLPGELFFGEGSRLTVL.

This clone was detected only a few times. The chain joins TRBV5-1 to TRBJ1-2; a weak D match, TRBD1 (5 bases). V was cut by 0 bases and J by 8 bases, with 14 bases left in between. This CDR3 has 14 residues. From germline, CDR1 is SGHRS and CDR2 YFSETQ. The CDR3 loop reads CASSLGNTRDGYTF. CDR3 bases: TGCGCCAGCAGCTTGGGAAACACCAGGGACGGCTACACCTTC. Full variable domain (rest looked up from reference TRBV5-1 and TRBJ1-2): KAGVTQTPRYLIKTRGQQVTLSCSPISGHRSVSWYQQTPGQGLQFLFEYFSETQRNKGNFPGRFSGRQFSNSRSEMNVSTLELGDSALYLCASSLGNTRDGYTFGSGTRLTVV.

The gene calls are TRBV30 and TRBJ1-6; TRBD1 is a possible D gene (5 bases). V was shortened by 5 bases and J by 10 bases, with 12 bases between the two germline ends. Per germline, CDR1 GTSNPN and CDR2 SVGIG (reference sequence). This CDR3 is 12 amino acids long. The CDR3 DNA is TGTGCCTGGGGCAGGACAATCTCACCCCTCCACTTT. The encoded protein is CAWGRTISPLHF.